This is a list of T cell receptor beta chains from one sample in a study of blood T cells in healthy people across ages. TCRdb redid the calling of the 5' RACE reads with MiXCR, one entry per CDR3 protein. The sample lists approximately 900,000 distinct CDR3 sequences, 25% to 35% occurring once. This sample was also put to use in a study of T cells of mothers and their children.

The sequenced sample was blood. These TCRs come from a woman in her thirties or forties in good health. Both conserved end residues are part of each CDR3. The D gene is left open where the match is weak. Clone sizes are given selectively: once, few, many, or a class where the clone is expanded.

TRBV4-3	TRBJ2-7	many	NA	TGCGCCAGCAGCCAAGACCGGGAGAGGGGTGAGCAGTACTTC	CASSQDRERGEQYF
TRBV28	TRBJ2-3	few	TRBD1	TGTGCCAGCAGTTCGCATCCGGGACAGGGCCCCACAGATACGCAGTATTTT	CASSSHPGQGPTDTQYF
TRBV20-1	TRBJ2-5	NA	TRBD2	TGCAGTGCCGAAAAGCGGGGGATGATTCGGGGGACCCAGTACTTC	CSAEKRGMIRGTQYF
TRBV5-6	TRBJ2-7	many	NA	TGTGCCAGCAGCTTCGGTCCCTTATCGGGGGCGATCGAGCAGTACTTC	CASSFGPLSGAIEQYF
TRBV14	TRBJ2-1	NA	NA	TGTGCCAGCAGCCAAGAGGGTCCCGTTCGGGCCTACAATGAGCAGTTCTTC	CASSQEGPVRAYNEQFF
TRBV2	TRBJ1-5	NA	NA	TGTGCCAGCTTTTCGGGCGCTAGCAATCAGCCCCAGCATTTT	CASFSGASNQPQHF
TRBV20-1	TRBJ2-3	NA	TRBD2	TGCAGTGCTAGATCGACTAGCGGGGGAGTCACAGATACGCAGTATTTT	CSARSTSGGVTDTQYF
TRBV12-3/TRBV12-4	TRBJ2-7	many	TRBD2	TGTGCCAGCAGCCCCCTAGCGGGGGCCTCCTACGAGCAGTACTTC	CASSPLAGASYEQYF
TRBV20-1	TRBJ2-7	NA	NA	TGCAGTGCTAGAGATCGAGAGACTGCCTCCTACGAGCAGTACTTC	CSARDRETASYEQYF
TRBV6-5	TRBJ1-1	few	TRBD1	TGTGCCAGCAGTGGGACAGGGAAAACTGAAGCTTTCTTT	CASSGTGKTEAFF
TRBV4-1	TRBJ1-1	NA	TRBD1	TGCGCCAGCAGCCCAGGACAGGGGGTAAACACTGAAGCTTTCTTT	CASSPGQGVNTEAFF
TRBV29-1	TRBJ1-2	NA	NA	TGCAGCGTTGAAAAATCGGGGGGCGGGTATGGCTACACCTTC	CSVEKSGGGYGYTF
TRBV4-1	TRBJ1-4	many	NA	TGCGCCAGCAGCCGGACAGCAACTAATGAAAAACTGTTTTTT	CASSRTATNEKLFF
TRBV7-9	TRBJ1-1	once	NA	TGTGCCAGCAGAGAGGGGTACACTGAAGCTTTCTTT	CASREGYTEAFF
TRBV2	TRBJ2-5	NA	TRBD2	TGTGCCACCGGAAGGGGACTAGCGGTGGAGACCCAGTACTTC	CATGRGLAVETQYF
TRBV6-5	TRBJ2-7	many	NA	TGTGCCGCGCACGGGGGCTCCTACGAGCAGTACTTC	CAAHGGSYEQYF
TRBV3-1	TRBJ2-7	NA	NA	TGTGCCAGCAGTGGGGACGAGGCCTACGAGCAGTACTTC	CASSGDEAYEQYF